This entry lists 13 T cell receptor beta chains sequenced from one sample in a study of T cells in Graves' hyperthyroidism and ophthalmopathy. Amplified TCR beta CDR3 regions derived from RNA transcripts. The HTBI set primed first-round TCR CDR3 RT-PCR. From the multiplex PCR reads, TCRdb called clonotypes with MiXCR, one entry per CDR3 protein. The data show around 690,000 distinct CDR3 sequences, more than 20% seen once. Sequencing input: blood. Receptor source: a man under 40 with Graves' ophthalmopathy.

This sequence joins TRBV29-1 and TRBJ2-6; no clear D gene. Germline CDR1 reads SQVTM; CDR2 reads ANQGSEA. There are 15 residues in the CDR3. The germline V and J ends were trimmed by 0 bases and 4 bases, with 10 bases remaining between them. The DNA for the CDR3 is TGCAGCGTTGAAGATCGTGGGTCCGGGGCCAACGTCCTGACTTTC. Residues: CSVEDRGSGANVLTF.

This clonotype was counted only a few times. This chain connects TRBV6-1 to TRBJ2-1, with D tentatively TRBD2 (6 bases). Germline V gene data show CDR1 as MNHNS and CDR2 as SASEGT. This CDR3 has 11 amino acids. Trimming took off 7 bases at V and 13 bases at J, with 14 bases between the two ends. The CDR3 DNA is TGTGCCAGCACCCCCGGGACTGTTCAGTTCTTC. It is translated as CASTPGTVQFF.

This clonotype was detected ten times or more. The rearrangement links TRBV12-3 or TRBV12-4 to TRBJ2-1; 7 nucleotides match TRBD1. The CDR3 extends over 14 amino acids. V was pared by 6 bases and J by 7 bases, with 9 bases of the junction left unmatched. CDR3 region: CASRSGQRLNEQFF. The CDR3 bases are TGTGCCAGCAGGTCGGGACAGAGGTTGAATGAGCAGTTCTTC.

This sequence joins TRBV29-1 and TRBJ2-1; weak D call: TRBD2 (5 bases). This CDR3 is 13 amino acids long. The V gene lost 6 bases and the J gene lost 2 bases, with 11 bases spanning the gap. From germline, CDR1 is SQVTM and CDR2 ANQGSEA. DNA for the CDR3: TGCAGCGTGGTTGACGGGGCCTACAATGAGCAGTTCTTC. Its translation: CSVVDGAYNEQFF.

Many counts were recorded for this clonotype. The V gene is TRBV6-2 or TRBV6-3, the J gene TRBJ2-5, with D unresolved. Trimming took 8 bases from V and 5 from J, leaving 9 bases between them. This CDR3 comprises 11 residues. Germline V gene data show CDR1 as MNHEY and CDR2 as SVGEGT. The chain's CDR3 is CASSYSETQYF. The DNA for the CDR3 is TGTGCCAGCTCCTACAGCGAGACCCAGTACTTC.

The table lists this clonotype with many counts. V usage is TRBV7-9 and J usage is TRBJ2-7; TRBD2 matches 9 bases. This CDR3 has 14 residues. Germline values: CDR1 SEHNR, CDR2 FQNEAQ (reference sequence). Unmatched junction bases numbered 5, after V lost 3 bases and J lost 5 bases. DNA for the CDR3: TGTGCCAGCAGCTTCCCTAGCGGGAACCACGAGCAGTACTTC. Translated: CASSFPSGNHEQYF.

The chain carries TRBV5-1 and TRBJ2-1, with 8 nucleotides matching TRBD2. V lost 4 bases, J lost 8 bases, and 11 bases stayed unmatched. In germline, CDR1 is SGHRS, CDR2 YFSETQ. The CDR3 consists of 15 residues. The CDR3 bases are TGCGCCAGCAGCGTACTAGCGGCATATAGCGATGAGCAGTTCTTC. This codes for CASSVLAAYSDEQFF.

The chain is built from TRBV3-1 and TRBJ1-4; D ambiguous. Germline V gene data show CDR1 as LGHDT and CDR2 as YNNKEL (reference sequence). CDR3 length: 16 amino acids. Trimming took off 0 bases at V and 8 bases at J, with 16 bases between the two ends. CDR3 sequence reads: CASSQDTLWFGEKLFF. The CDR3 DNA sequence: TGTGCCAGCAGCCAAGATACCTTGTGGTTCGGAGAAAAACTGTTTTTT.

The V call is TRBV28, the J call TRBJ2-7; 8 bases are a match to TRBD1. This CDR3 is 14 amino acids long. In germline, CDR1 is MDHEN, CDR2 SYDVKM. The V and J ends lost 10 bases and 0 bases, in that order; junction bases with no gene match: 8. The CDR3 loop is CATNAQGASYEQYF. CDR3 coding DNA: TGTGCCACAAACGCTCAGGGGGCCTCCTACGAGCAGTACTTC.

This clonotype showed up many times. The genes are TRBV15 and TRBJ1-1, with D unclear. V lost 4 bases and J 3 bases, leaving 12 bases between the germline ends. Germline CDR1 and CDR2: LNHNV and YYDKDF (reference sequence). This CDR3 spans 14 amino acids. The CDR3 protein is CATSITSVDTEAFF. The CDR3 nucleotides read TGTGCCACCAGCATCACATCCGTGGACACTGAAGCTTTCTTT. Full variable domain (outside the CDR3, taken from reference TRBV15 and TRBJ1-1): DAMVIQNPRYQVTQFGKPVTLSCSQTLNHNVMYWYQQKSSQAPKLLFHYYDKDFNNEADTPDNFQSRRPNTSFCFLDIRSPGLGDTAMYLCATSITSVDTEAFFGQGTRLTVV.

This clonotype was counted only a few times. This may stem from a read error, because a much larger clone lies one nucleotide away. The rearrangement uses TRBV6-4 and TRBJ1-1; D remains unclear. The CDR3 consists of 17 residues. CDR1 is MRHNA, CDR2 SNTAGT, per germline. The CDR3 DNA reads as TGTGCCAGCACCCCTACGAGGAGGGCTGATCGGGCCACTGGAGCTTTCTTT. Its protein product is CASTPTRRADRATGAFF.

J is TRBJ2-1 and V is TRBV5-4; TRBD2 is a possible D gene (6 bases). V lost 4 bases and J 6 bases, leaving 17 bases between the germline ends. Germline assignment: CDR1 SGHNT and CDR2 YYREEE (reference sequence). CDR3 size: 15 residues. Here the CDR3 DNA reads TGTGCCAGCAGCGACCGGGACGGGGGTGGCAATGAGCAGTTCTTC. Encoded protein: CASSDRDGGGNEQFF. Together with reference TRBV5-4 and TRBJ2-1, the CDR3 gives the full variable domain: ETGVTQSPTHLIKTRGQQVTLRCSSQSGHNTVSWYQQALGQGPQFIFQYYREEENGRGNFPPRFSGLQFPNYSSELNVNALELDDSALYLCASSDRDGGGNEQFFGPGTRLTVL.

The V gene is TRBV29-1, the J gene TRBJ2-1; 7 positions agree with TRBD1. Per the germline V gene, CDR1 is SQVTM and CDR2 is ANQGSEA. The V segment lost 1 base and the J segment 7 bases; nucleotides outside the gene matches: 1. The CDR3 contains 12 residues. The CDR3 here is CSVEGRGNEQFF. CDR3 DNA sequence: TGCAGCGTTGAAGGCAGGGGGAATGAGCAGTTCTTC.